This T cell receptor beta chain emerged from a study of tumor and adjacent non-tumor tissue in lung cancer. The wider study: Samples averaged about 4.3 million productive TCRbeta reads each. Whole-study findings and limits: Tumor repertoires had a smaller top 100 clone share than normal lung. Patients with more diverse tumor TCRs had worse survival.

Germline lookup yields CDR1 DFQATT and CDR2 SNEGSKA (reference sequence). The CDR3 length is 15 residues. Trimming took 4 bases from V and 6 from J; bases not matched to a gene: 9. In regard to this clonotype: Its target is unknown. Just one base apart from a much larger clone, this may be a read error.

The template was RNA from unsorted bulk tissue. Distant lung tissue was collected more than 3 cm away from the tumor edge. Chemotherapy-naive patients with new lung cancer underwent thoracic surgery in China, August–November 2014. TCRbeta libraries were built with three rounds of nested PCR, modified from ARM-PCR. MiXCR, applied by TCRdb to the multiplex PCR reads, yields one record per CDR3 protein. Of under 85,000 distinct CDR3 sequences in the sample, just over 75% are singletons; the top ten hold 40%. The TCR was taken from a man in his sixties or seventies with non-small cell lung cancer. The sample taken for sequencing was distant non-tumor lung tissue. This chain joins TRBV20-1 and TRBJ2-1; 10 bases align to TRBD2. The CDR3 coding sequence is TGCAGTGCTATTACTAGCGGGATCGCCTTCAATGAGCAGTTCTTC. Translating gives CSAITSGIAFNEQFF.